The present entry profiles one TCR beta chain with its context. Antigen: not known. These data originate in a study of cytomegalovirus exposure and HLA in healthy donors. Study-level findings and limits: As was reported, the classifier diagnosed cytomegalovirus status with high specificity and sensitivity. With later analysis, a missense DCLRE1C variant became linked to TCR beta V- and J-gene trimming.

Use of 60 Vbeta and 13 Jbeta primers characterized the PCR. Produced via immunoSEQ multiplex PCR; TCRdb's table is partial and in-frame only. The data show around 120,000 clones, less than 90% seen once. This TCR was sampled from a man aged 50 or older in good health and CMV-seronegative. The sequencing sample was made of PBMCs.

The CDR3 protein is CASSPRVGGDEQFF. DNA of the CDR3: TGCGCCAGCAGCCCTAGGGTGGGAGGCGATGAGCAGTTCTTC. The chain recombines TRBV5-1 with TRBJ2-1; TRBD2 might be the D (6 bases). This CDR3 is 14 amino acids long. Germline V gene data show CDR1 as SGHRS and CDR2 as YFSETQ. V lost 4 bases, J lost 8 bases, and 16 bases lay in between.